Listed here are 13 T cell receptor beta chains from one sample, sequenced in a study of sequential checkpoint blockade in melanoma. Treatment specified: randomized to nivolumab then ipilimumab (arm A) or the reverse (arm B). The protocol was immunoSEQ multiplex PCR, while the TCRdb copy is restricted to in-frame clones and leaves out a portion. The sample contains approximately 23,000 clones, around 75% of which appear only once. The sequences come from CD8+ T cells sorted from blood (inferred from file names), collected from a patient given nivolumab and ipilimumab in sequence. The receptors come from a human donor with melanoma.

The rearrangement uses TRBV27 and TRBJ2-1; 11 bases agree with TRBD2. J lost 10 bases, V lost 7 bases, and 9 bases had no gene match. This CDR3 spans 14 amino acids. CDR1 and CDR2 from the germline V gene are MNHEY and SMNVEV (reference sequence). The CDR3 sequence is CASTRLAGNVEQFF. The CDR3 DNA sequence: TGTGCCAGCACGCGACTAGCGGGGAACGTGGAGCAGTTCTTC.

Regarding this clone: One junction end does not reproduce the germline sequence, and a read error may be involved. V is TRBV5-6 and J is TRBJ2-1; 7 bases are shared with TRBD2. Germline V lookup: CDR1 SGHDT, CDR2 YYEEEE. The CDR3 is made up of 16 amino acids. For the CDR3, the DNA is TGCGCCAGCAGCCAAGCTACGGGGGGAACCTACAATGAGCAGTTCTTC. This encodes CASSQATGGTYNEQFF.

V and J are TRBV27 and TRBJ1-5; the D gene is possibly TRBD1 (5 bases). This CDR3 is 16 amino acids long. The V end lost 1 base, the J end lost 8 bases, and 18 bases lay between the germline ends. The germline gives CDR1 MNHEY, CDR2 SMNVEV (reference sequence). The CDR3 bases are TGTGCCAGCAGTTTATATGTTGGGCAGGGTTTTGAGCCCCAGCATTTT. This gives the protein CASSLYVGQGFEPQHF.

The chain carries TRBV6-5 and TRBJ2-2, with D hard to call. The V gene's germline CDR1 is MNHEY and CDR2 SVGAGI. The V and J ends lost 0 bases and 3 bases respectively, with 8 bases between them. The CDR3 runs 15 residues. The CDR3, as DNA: TGTGCCAGCAGTTACTCGGCAGGATACACCGGGGAGCTGTTTTTT. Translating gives CASSYSAGYTGELFF.

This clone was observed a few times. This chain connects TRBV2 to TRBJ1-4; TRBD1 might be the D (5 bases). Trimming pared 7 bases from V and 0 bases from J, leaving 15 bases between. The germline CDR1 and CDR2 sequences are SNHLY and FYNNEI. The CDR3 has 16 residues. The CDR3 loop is CASTGDGIATNEKLFF. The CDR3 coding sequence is TGTGCCAGCACGGGGGACGGGATTGCAACTAATGAAAAACTGTTTTTT.

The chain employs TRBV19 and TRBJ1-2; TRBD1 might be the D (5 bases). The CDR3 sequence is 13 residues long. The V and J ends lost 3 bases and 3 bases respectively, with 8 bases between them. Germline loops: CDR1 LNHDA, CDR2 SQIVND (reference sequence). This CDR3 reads CASSIAGHYGYTF. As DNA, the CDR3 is TGTGCCAGTAGTATCGCGGGGCACTATGGCTACACCTTC.

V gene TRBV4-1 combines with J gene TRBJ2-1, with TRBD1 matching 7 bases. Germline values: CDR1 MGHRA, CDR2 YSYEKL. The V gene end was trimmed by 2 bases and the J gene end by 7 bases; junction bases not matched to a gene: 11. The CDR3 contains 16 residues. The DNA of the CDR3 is TGCGCCAGCAGCCAAACGGGACCAACCAGGGGGAATGAGCAGTTCTTC. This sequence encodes CASSQTGPTRGNEQFF.

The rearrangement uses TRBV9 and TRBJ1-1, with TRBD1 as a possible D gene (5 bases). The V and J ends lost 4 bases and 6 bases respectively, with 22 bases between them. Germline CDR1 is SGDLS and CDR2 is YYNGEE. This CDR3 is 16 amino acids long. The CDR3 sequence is CASSTMRGVGSAEAFF. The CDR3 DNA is TGTGCCAGCAGCACCATGCGGGGGGTGGGCAGTGCTGAAGCTTTCTTT.

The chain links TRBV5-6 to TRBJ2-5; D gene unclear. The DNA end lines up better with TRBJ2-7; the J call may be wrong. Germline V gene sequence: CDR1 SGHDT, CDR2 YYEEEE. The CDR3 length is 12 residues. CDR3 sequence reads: CASSLGTYEQYF. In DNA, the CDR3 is TGTGCCAGCAGCTTGGGTACCTACGAGCAGTACTTC.

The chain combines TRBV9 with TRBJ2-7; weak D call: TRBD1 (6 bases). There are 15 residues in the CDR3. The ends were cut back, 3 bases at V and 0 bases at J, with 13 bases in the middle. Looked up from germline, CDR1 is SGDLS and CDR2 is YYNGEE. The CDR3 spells CASSETGHPSYEQYF. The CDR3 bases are TGTGCCAGCAGCGAGACGGGACACCCCTCCTACGAGCAGTACTTC. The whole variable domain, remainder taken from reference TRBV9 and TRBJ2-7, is DSGVTQTPKHLITATGQRVTLRCSPRSGDLSVYWYQQSLDQGLQFLIQYYNGEERAKGNILERFSAQQFPDLHSELNLSSLELGDSALYFCASSETGHPSYEQYFGPGTRLTVT.

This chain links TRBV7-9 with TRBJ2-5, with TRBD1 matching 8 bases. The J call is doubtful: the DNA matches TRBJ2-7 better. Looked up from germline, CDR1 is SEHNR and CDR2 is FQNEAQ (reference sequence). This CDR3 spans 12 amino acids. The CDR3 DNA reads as TGTGCCAGCAGCGACAGGGGTTACGAGCAGTACTTC. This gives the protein CASSDRGYEQYF.

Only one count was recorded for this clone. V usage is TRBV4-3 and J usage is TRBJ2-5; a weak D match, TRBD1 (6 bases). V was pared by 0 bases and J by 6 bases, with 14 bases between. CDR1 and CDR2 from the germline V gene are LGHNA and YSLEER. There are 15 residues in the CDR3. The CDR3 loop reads CASSQDQGILKTQYF. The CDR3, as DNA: TGCGCCAGCAGCCAAGATCAGGGGATACTAAAGACCCAGTACTTC.

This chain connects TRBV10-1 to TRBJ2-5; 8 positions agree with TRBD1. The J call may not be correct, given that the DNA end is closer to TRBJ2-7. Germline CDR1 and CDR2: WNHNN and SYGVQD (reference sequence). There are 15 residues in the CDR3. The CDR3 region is CASSEGQGGSYEQYF. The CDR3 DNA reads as TGCGCCAGCAGTGAGGGACAGGGAGGATCCTACGAGCAGTACTTC.